This TCR beta chain was profiled in a study of cytomegalovirus exposure and HLA in healthy donors. Study background: Roughly 180 million T cells yielded 117 million unique TCR beta sequences, as an earlier analysis found.

It was with 60 Vbeta and 13 Jbeta primers that the PCR ran. Produced via immunoSEQ multiplex PCR; TCRdb's table is partial and in-frame only. The repertoire holds about 140,000 clones, 80% seen once, with approximately 2.1% in the top ten. Points from the study as a whole: After further analysis at a later stage, roughly 15,000 TCR beta sequences were associated with HLA alleles at 0.05 false discovery rate.

About this clone itself: Its antigen remains unidentified.

This CDR3 has 13 amino acids. V was pared by 3 bases and J by 6 bases, with 11 bases between. Germline-derived CDR1 and CDR2 are SNHLY and FYNNEI. The gene calls are TRBV2 and TRBJ2-5; D is uncertain. The clonotype comes from a man in his thirties or forties in good health and CMV-seronegative. Sequencing was performed on PBMCs. The CDR3 sequence is CASSDGWRKTQYF. The CDR3 nucleotides read TGTGCCAGCAGTGATGGGTGGCGGAAGACCCAGTACTTC.